The 18 T cell receptor beta chains below come from one sample, sequenced in a study of T cells expressing NK-cell markers. TCRdb re-called the 5' RACE reads and catalogs CDR3 proteins one per entry, DNA excluded. Its listing shows some 500,000 distinct CDR3 sequences. Sequencing was performed on blood T cells: a sorted CD56 or NKG2C T cell subset, CD4+ or CD8+ T cells, or bulk PBMC T cells (not recorded which). The origin of the receptors is a woman aged 45 to 65 in good health.

V usage is TRBV5-1 and J usage is TRBJ2-3; the D call of TRBD2 rests on TCRdb alone, since no DNA is present to check it. Germline values: CDR1 SGHRS, CDR2 YFSETQ. The CDR3 length is 14 residues. The CDR3 region is CASSFWESTDTQYF.

The chain recombines TRBV5-1 with TRBJ1-1; the TCRdb call, TRBD1, lacks DNA for checking. CDR3 size: 16 residues. CDR1 and CDR2 (germline): SGHRS, YFSETQ. The CDR3 is CASSLPGQGTNTEAFF.

The chain uses TRBV9 and TRBJ2-1; TCRdb's D call, TRBD2, is unchecked because there is no DNA. Per the germline V gene, CDR1 is SGDLS and CDR2 is YYNGEE. The CDR3 loop spans 16 amino acids. The CDR3 region is CASSEVAGEPYNEQFF.

The V and J genes are TRBV29-1 and TRBJ2-1. Germline V CDR1 and CDR2: SQVTM, ANQGSEA. The length of the CDR3 is 13 residues. The CDR3 spells CSVSGVGLNEQFF.

The chain couples TRBV10-2 to TRBJ2-1. The length of the CDR3 is 15 residues. Germline V lookup: CDR1 WSHSY, CDR2 SAAADI. CDR3 loop: CASGGRPIYYNEQFF.

The chain recombines TRBV10-3 with TRBJ2-3; TCRdb names TRBD2, which stays unverified in the absence of DNA. Germline-derived CDR1 and CDR2 are ENHRY and SYGVKD. This CDR3 has 15 amino acids. CDR3 residues: CAISEGLAGGNTQYF.

The chain combines TRBV6-5 with TRBJ2-1; TCRdb designates TRBD1, a call that cannot be tested without DNA. The germline V gene encodes CDR1 MNHEY and CDR2 SVGAGI. The CDR3 sequence is 17 residues long. The CDR3 reads CASSYGAETNSYNEQFF.

The chain couples TRBV3-1 to TRBJ1-5. Per the germline V gene, CDR1 is LGHDT and CDR2 is YNNKEL (reference sequence). This CDR3 comprises 13 residues. Here the CDR3 reads CASSQDGFQPQHF.

The V call is TRBV12-3 or TRBV12-4, the J call TRBJ2-1. This CDR3 region has 19 residues. The chain's CDR3 is CASSLGRPQLGGPYNEQFF.

V usage is TRBV5-1 and J usage is TRBJ2-7; the D call of TRBD2 rests on TCRdb alone, since no DNA is present to check it. This CDR3 has 14 amino acids. Per germline, CDR1 SGHRS and CDR2 YFSETQ. The CDR3 protein is CASSLTGLADEQYF.

V usage is TRBV28 and J usage is TRBJ2-5. The CDR3 is 14 amino acids. Germline V gene data show CDR1 as MDHEN and CDR2 as SYDVKM. The CDR3 region is CASSPTQRWETQYF.

The rearrangement links TRBV20-1 to TRBJ2-1; TCRdb lists TRBD1, though no DNA is available to test this call. The CDR3 extends over 15 amino acids. Germline CDR1 reads DFQATT; CDR2 reads SNEGSKA (reference sequence). CDR3 amino acids: CSAAGTGIGRREQFF.

CDR3 sequence reads: CSAPTGGRASNEQFF. The chain has TRBV20-1 and TRBJ2-1; TCRdb gives TRBD2 as the D gene, but with no DNA this cannot be confirmed. The CDR3 consists of 15 residues. CDR1 DFQATT and CDR2 SNEGSKA come from the germline V gene (reference sequence).

The chain is built from TRBV9 and TRBJ1-1. Germline loops: CDR1 SGDLS, CDR2 YYNGEE. The CDR3 covers 14 residues. The CDR3 protein is CASSVSVSDTEAFF.

This chain connects TRBV5-1 to TRBJ2-3; TCRdb returns TRBD1, unconfirmable since there is no DNA. CDR1 and CDR2 (germline): SGHRS, YFSETQ. The CDR3 sequence is 15 residues long. CDR3 amino acids: CASSPRRAYTDTQYF.

The rearrangement uses TRBV24-1 and TRBJ2-5. Germline assignment: CDR1 KGHDR and CDR2 SFDVKD. The CDR3 consists of 12 residues. This chain's CDR3 is CATSEPGETQYF.

The chain joins TRBV9 to TRBJ2-3. From germline, CDR1 is SGDLS and CDR2 YYNGEE. The CDR3 has 13 amino acids. CDR3 amino acids: CASSVVSTDTQYF.

The genes are TRBV18 and TRBJ2-1; no DNA is available, so the TRBD1 call from TCRdb remains unchecked. Germline CDR1 reads KGHSH; CDR2 reads LQKENI. The CDR3 runs to 16 residues. This CDR3 is CASSQEGQGEFGEQFF.